This T cell receptor beta chain was documented in a study of T-cell reconstitution after alpha-beta-depleted transplantation in children. TCRbeta library preparation incorporated unique molecular identifiers. TCRdb analysed the PCR reads with MiXCR anew, one entry per CDR3 protein. In the table there are more than 250,000 distinct CDR3 sequences, almost 10% of which are singletons. V lost 5 bases to trimming and J lost 5 bases; unmatched junction nucleotides: 10. The length of the CDR3 is 15 residues. Per germline, CDR1 SGHRS and CDR2 YFSETQ. The receptor comes from a human donor who donated a stem cell graft to a child with SCID. Sequenced material: PBMCs from the stem cell graft donor, taken from the stem cell graft. V usage is TRBV5-1 and J usage is TRBJ2-5; 9 positions match TRBD1. In nucleotides, the CDR3 is TGCGCCAGCAGTCACTACCGGGACAGGGTTGAGACCCAGTACTTC. The encoded protein is CASSHYRDRVETQYF.